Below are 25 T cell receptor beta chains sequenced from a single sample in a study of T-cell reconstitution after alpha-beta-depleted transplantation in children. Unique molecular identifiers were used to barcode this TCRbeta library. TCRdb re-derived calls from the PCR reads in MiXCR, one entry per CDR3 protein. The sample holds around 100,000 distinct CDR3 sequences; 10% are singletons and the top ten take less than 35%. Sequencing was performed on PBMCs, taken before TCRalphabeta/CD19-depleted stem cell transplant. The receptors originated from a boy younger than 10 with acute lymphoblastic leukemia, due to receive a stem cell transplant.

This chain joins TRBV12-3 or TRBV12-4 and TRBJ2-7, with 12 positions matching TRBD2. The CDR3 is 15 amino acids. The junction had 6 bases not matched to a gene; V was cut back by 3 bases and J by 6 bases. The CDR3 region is CASSLRTSGISEQYF. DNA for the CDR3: TGTGCCAGCAGTTTGAGGACTAGCGGGATCTCCGAGCAGTACTTC.

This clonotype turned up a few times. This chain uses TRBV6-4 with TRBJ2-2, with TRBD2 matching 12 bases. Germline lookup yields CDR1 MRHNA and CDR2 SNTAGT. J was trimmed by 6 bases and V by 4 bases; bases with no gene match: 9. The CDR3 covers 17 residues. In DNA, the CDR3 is TGTGCCAGCAGTGTATTTAGACTAGCGGGAGCCGCCGGGGAGCTGTTTTTT. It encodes CASSVFRLAGAAGELFF.

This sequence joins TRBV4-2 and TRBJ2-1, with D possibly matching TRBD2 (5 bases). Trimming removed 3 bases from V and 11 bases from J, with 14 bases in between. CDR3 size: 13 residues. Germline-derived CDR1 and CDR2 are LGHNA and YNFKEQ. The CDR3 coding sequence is TGTGCCAGCAGCCAGGACCGGACTCGCCAGCAGTTCTTC. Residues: CASSQDRTRQQFF.

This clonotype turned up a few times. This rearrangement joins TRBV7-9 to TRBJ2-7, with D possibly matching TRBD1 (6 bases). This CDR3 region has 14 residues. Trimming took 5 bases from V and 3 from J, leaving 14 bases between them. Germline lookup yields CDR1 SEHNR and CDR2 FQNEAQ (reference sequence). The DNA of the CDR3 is TGTGCCAGCAGCCCAGGCGGCAGGGGCTACGAGCAGTACTTC. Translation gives CASSPGGRGYEQYF.

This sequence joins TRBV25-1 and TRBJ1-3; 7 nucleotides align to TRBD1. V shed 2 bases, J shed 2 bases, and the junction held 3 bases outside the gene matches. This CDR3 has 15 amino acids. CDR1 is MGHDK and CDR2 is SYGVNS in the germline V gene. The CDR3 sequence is CASSERQGAGNTIYF. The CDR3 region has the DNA TGTGCCAGCAGTGAACGACAGGGTGCTGGAAACACCATATATTTT.

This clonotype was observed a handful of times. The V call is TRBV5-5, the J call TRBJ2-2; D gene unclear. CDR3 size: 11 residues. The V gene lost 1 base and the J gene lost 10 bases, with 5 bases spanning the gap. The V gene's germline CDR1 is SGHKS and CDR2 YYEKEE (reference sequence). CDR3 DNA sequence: TGTGCCAGCAGCTTGAGTGTGGAGCTGTTTTTT. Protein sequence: CASSLSVELFF. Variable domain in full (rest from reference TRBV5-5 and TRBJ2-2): DAGVTQSPTHLIKTRGQQVTLRCSPISGHKSVSWYQQVLGQGPQFIFQYYEKEERGRGNFPDRFSARQFPNYSSELNVNALLLGDSALYLCASSLSVELFFGEGSRLTVL.

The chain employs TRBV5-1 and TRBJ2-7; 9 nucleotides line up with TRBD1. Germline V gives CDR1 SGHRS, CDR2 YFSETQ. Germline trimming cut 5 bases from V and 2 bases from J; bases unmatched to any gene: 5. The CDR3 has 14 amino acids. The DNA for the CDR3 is TGCGCCAGCAGGTATGGGACAGGGCCCTACGAGCAGTACTTC. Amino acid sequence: CASRYGTGPYEQYF.

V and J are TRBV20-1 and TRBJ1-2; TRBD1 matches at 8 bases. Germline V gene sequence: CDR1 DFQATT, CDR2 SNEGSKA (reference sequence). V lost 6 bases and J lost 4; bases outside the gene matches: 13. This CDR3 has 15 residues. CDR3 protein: CSAPTKDREGYGYTF. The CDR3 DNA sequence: TGCAGTGCCCCGACCAAGGACAGGGAGGGCTATGGCTACACCTTC.

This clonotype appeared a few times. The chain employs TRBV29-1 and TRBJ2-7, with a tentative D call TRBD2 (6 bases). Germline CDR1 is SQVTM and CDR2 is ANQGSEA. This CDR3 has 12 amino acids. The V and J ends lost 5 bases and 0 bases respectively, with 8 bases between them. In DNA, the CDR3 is TGCAGCGTTTGGGGGGACTCCTACGAGCAGTACTTC. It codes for CSVWGDSYEQYF.

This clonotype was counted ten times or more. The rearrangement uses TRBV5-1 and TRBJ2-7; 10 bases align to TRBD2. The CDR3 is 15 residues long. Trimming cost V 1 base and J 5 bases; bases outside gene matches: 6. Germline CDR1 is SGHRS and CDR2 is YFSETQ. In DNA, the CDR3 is TGCGCCAGCAGCTTGAAGGCTAGCGGGAGCAACGAGCAGTACTTC. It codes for CASSLKASGSNEQYF.

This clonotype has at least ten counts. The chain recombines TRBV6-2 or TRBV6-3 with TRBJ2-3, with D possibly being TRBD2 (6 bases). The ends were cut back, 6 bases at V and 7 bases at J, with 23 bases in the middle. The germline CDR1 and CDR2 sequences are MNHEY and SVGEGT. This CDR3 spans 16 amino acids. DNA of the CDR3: TGTGCCAGCAGCCCCGGAGGGAGAGGAGTGTTTAATACGCAGTATTTT. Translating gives CASSPGGRGVFNTQYF.

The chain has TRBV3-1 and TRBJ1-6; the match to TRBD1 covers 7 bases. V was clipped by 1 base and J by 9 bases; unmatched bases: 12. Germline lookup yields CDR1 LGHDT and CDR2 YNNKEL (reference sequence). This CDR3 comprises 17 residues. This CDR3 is CASSQGKTGRSRSPLHF. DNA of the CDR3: TGTGCCAGCAGCCAAGGAAAGACAGGGAGGTCGCGTTCACCCCTCCACTTT.

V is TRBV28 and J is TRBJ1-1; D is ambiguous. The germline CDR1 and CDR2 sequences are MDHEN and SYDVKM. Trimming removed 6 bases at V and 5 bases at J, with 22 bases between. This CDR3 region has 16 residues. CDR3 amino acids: CASSDYPGVGMTEAFF. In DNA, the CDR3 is TGTGCCAGCAGCGACTACCCCGGGGTAGGGATGACTGAAGCTTTCTTT.

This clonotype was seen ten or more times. The CDR3 DNA is TGTGCCAGCAGTGACTCCGAAGGGGGAAATGAGCAGTTCTTC. Protein sequence: CASSDSEGGNEQFF. This sequence joins TRBV6-4 and TRBJ2-1, with D perhaps matching TRBD1 (6 bases). V lost 0 bases to trimming and J lost 7 bases, with 10 bases between them. Germline V gene data show CDR1 as MRHNA and CDR2 as SNTAGT. The CDR3 has 14 amino acids.

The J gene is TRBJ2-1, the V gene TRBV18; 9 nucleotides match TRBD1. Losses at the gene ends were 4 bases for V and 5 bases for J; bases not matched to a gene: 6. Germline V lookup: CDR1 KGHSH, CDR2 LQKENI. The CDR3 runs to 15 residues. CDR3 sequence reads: CASSLQGALNNEQFF. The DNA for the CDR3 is TGTGCCAGCTCACTACAGGGGGCGTTAAACAATGAGCAGTTCTTC. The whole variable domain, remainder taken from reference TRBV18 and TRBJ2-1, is NAGVMQNPRHLVRRRGQEARLRCSPMKGHSHVYWYRQLPEEGLKFMVYLQKENIIDESGMPKERFSAEFPKEGPSILRIQQVVRGDSAAYFCASSLQGALNNEQFFGPGTRLTVL.

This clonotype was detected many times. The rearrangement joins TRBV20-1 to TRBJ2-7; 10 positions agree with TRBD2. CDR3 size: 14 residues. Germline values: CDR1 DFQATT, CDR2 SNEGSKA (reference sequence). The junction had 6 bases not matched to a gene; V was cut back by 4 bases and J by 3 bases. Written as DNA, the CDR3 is TGCAGTGCTACCGACTCTAGCGGGAGCTACGAGCAGTACTTC. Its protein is CSATDSSGSYEQYF.

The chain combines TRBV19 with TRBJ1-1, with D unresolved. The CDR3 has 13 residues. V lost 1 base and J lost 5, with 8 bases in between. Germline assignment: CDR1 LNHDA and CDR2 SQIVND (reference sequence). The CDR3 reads CASSIVARTEAFF. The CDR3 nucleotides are TGTGCCAGTAGTATAGTCGCCAGGACTGAAGCTTTCTTT.

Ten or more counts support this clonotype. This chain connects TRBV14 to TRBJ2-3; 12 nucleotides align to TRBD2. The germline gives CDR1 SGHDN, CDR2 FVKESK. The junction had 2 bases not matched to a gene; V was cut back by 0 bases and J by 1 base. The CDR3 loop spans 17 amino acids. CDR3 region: CASSQETSGRRTDTQYF. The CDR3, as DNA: TGTGCCAGCAGCCAAGAAACTAGCGGGAGGCGCACAGATACGCAGTATTTT.

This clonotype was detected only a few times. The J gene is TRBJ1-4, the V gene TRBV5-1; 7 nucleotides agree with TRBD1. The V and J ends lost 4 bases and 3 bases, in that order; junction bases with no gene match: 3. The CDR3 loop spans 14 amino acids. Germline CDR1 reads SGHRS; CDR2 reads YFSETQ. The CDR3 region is CASSSGTANEKLFF. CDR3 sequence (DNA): TGCGCCAGCAGCAGCGGGACAGCTAATGAAAAACTGTTTTTT.

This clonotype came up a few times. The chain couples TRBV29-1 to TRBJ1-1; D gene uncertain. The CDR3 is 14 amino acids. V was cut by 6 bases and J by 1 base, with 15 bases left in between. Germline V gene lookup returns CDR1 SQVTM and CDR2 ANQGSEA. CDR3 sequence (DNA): TGCAGCGTCCAGAGTCGAGGCTGGAACACTGAAGCTTTCTTT. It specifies CSVQSRGWNTEAFF.

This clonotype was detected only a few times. CDR3 loop: CASSSGTSAQYEQFF. CDR3 in DNA: TGTGCCAGTAGTTCAGGGACTAGCGCCCAGTATGAGCAGTTCTTC. The chain couples TRBV19 to TRBJ2-1; 10 positions agree with TRBD2. Losses at the gene ends were 5 bases for V and 8 bases for J; bases not matched to a gene: 9. The V gene's germline CDR1 is LNHDA and CDR2 SQIVND (reference sequence). The CDR3 totals 15 residues.

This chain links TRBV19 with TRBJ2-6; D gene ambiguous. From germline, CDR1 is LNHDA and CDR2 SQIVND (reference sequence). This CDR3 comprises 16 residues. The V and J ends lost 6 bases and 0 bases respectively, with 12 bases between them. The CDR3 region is CASSPRRDSGANVLTF. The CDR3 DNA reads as TGTGCCAGTAGCCCCCGCAGAGACTCTGGGGCCAACGTCCTGACTTTC.

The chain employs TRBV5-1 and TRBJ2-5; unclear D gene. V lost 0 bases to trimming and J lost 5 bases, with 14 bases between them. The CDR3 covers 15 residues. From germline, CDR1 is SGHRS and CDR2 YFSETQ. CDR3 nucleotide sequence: TGCGCCAGCAGCTTGGGTGACGGACCGCCGGAGACCCAGTACTTC. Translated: CASSLGDGPPETQYF. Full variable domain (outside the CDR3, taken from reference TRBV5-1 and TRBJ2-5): KAGVTQTPRYLIKTRGQQVTLSCSPISGHRSVSWYQQTPGQGLQFLFEYFSETQRNKGNFPGRFSGRQFSNSRSEMNVSTLELGDSALYLCASSLGDGPPETQYFGPGTRLLVL.

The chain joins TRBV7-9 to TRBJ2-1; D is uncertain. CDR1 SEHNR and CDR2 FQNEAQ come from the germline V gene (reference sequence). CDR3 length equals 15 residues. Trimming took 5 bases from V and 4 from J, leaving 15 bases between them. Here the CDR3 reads CASSRRTDPYNEQFF. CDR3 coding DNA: TGTGCCAGCAGCAGACGGACCGACCCTTACAATGAGCAGTTCTTC.

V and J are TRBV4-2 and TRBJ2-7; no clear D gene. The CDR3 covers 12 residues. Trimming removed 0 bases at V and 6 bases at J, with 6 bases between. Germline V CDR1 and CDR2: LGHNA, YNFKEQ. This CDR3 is CASSQDRVEQYF. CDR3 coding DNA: TGTGCCAGCAGCCAAGATCGCGTCGAGCAGTACTTC.